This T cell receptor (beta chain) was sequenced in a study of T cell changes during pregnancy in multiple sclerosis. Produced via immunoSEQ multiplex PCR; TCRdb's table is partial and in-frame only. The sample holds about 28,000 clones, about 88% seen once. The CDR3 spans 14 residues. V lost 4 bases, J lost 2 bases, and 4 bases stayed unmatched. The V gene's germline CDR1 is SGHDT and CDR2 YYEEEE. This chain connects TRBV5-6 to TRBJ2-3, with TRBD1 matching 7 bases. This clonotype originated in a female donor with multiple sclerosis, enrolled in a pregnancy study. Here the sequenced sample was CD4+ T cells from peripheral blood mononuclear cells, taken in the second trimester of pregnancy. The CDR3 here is CASSRGQITDTQYF. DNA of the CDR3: TGTGCCAGCAGCCGGGGACAGATCACAGATACGCAGTATTTT.